The 16 T cell receptor beta chains presented below share a single source sample, sequenced in a study of OX40 agonist ivuxolimab in advanced cancers. Assay used: immunoSEQ multiplex PCR; TCRdb lists only in-frame clones, some missing. Of tens of thousands of clones in the sample, 87% were seen once. Specimen: CD4+ or CD8+ T cells sorted from blood, collected in a trial of the OX40 agonist ivuxolimab. The origin of the receptors is an adult with an advanced solid tumor such as melanoma, head and neck, liver or kidney cancer.

The chain joins TRBV9 to TRBJ2-3; a possible D gene is TRBD2 (6 bases). V shed 2 bases and J shed 0 bases, with 13 bases lying between them. The CDR3 is 16 residues long. Looked up from germline, CDR1 is SGDLS and CDR2 is YYNGEE. This CDR3 reads CASSVAIAVSTDTQYF. The CDR3 nucleotides read TGTGCCAGCAGCGTGGCCATAGCGGTTAGCACAGATACGCAGTATTTT.

The chain carries TRBV14 and TRBJ1-2; no clear D. This CDR3 has 14 amino acids. Per the germline V gene, CDR1 is SGHDN and CDR2 is FVKESK. Trimming stripped 0 bases from V and 4 bases from J, with 9 bases between. This chain's CDR3 is CASSQDNKLYGYTF. CDR3 sequence (DNA): TGTGCCAGCAGCCAAGATAACAAGCTCTATGGCTACACCTTC.

The V call is TRBV30, the J call TRBJ1-2; possible D gene TRBD1, 5 bases. CDR3 size: 13 residues. Germline CDR1 reads GTSNPN; CDR2 reads SVGIG (reference sequence). Trimming shortened V by 2 bases and J by 6 bases, and 13 bases separated the two germline ends. CDR3 amino acids: CAWSLGQGNGYTF. DNA for the CDR3: TGTGCCTGGAGTCTGGGTCAGGGTAATGGCTACACCTTC. Using reference TRBV30 and TRBJ1-2 for the parts outside the CDR3, the full variable domain is SQTIHQWPATLVQPVGSPLSLECTVEGTSNPNLYWYRQAAGRGLQLLFYSVGIGQISSEVPQNLSASRPQDRQFILSSKKLLLSDSGFYLCAWSLGQGNGYTFGSGTRLTVV.

DNA of the CDR3: TGTGCCAGCAGCGTAGATCCGGATAGCTCCTACGAGCAGTACTTC. Translating gives CASSVDPDSSYEQYF. The chain recombines TRBV9 with TRBJ2-7; D not resolved. The ends were cut back, 0 bases at V and 0 bases at J, with 10 bases in the middle. Germline loops: CDR1 SGDLS, CDR2 YYNGEE. This CDR3 has 15 amino acids.

This chain uses TRBV6-1 with TRBJ1-1; no clear D gene. This CDR3 is built from 13 residues. The V gene lost 3 bases and the J gene lost 3 bases, with 8 bases spanning the gap. The germline CDR1 and CDR2 sequences are MNHNS and SASEGT. The DNA of the CDR3 is TGTGCCAGCAGTGATTTAAGGGACACTGAAGCTTTCTTT. Translation gives CASSDLRDTEAFF.

This chain joins TRBV29-1 and TRBJ2-7, with TRBD2 identical over 9 bases. Germline trimming cut 4 bases from V and 2 bases from J; bases unmatched to any gene: 9. Germline CDR1 reads SQVTM; CDR2 reads ANQGSEA. CDR3 length: 15 amino acids. Here the CDR3 reads CSVASGAGGPYEQYF. In nucleotides, the CDR3 is TGCAGCGTTGCCTCGGGAGCGGGAGGCCCCTACGAGCAGTACTTC.

The V gene is TRBV5-4, the J gene TRBJ2-1; no reliable D call. The length of the CDR3 is 14 residues. Germline V gene data show CDR1 as SGHNT and CDR2 as YYREEE (reference sequence). Trimming removed 3 bases at V and 5 bases at J, with 12 bases between. CDR3: CASSSASRNNEQFF. CDR3 nucleotides: TGTGCCAGCAGCTCGGCCTCTAGGAACAATGAGCAGTTCTTC.

The chain recombines TRBV29-1 with TRBJ1-5, with a weak D call TRBD1 (5 bases). This CDR3 spans 17 amino acids. The germline CDR1 and CDR2 sequences are SQVTM and ANQGSEA. The ends were cut back, 4 bases at V and 1 base at J, with 20 bases in the middle. Here the CDR3 reads CSVGPGPLGVSNQPQHF. In DNA, the CDR3 is TGCAGCGTTGGCCCGGGGCCCCTGGGAGTGAGCAATCAGCCCCAGCATTTT.

V usage is TRBV7-6 and J usage is TRBJ2-2; no clear D gene. Looked up from germline, CDR1 is SGHVS and CDR2 is FNYEAQ. Trimming cost V 2 bases and J 1 base, with 11 bases left between them. The CDR3 contains 16 residues. The CDR3 spells CASSLSRPGNTGELFF. For the CDR3, the DNA is TGTGCCAGCAGCTTATCCCGCCCAGGGAACACCGGGGAGCTGTTTTTT.

The V gene is TRBV6-6, the J gene TRBJ2-5, with D unresolved. CDR3 length: 12 amino acids. V was clipped by 6 bases and J by 2 bases, with 7 bases between them. Germline CDR1 reads MNHNY; CDR2 reads SVGAGI (reference sequence). The CDR3 protein is CASSHGQETQYF. Written as DNA, the CDR3 is TGTGCCAGCAGCCATGGACAAGAGACCCAGTACTTC.

V usage is TRBV28 and J usage is TRBJ1-5, with D possibly matching TRBD1 (5 bases). The CDR3 runs 16 residues. Trimming left V 6 bases short and J 7 bases short, with 22 bases between. CDR1 and CDR2 from the germline V gene are MDHEN and SYDVKM. In DNA form, the CDR3 reads TGTGCCAGCAGCCGCCGGGCGGGGCAGGTTAACCAGCCCCAGCATTTT. It codes for CASSRRAGQVNQPQHF. Using reference TRBV28 and TRBJ1-5 for the parts outside the CDR3, the full variable domain is DVKVTQSSRYLVKRTGEKVFLECVQDMDHENMFWYRQDPGLGLRLIYFSYDVKMKEKGDIPEGYSVSREKKERFSLILESASTNQTSMYLCASSRRAGQVNQPQHFGDGTRLSIL.

The J gene is TRBJ2-3, the V gene TRBV30; D ambiguous. The CDR3 extends over 13 amino acids. CDR1 and CDR2 (germline): GTSNPN, SVGIG (reference sequence). Between the trimmed V and J ends, which lost 0 bases and 6 bases, there was a span of 10 bases. CDR3 DNA: TGTGCCTGGAGTGTCCGCAGTTGGGATACGCAGTATTTT. This sequence encodes CAWSVRSWDTQYF.

The chain uses TRBV10-2 and TRBJ2-1, with 10 nucleotides matching TRBD2. CDR1 and CDR2 (germline): WSHSY, SAAADI. The CDR3 is 15 residues long. Losses at the gene ends were 3 bases for V and 7 bases for J; bases not matched to a gene: 6. DNA of the CDR3: TGCGCCAGCAGTGATAGGCAGCGGGGGGGTAATGAGCAGTTCTTC. Amino acids: CASSDRQRGGNEQFF.

This chain joins TRBV6-6 and TRBJ2-7; D is unresolved. This CDR3 is 12 amino acids long. Germline assignment: CDR1 MNHNY and CDR2 SVGAGI (reference sequence). Trimming pared 8 bases from V and 5 bases from J, leaving 13 bases between. The CDR3: CASRRPPHEQYF. In DNA form, the CDR3 reads TGTGCCAGCCGGCGCCCGCCCCACGAGCAGTACTTC.

Concerning this clone: Sequence at one end of the junction differs from germline and may be a read error. This chain links TRBV9 with TRBJ1-2; D is perhaps TRBD1 (6 bases). The CDR3 runs to 15 residues. CDR1 and CDR2 (germline): SGDLS, YYNGEE. The chain's CDR3 is CASSVGAGRGYDYTF. The CDR3 coding sequence is TGTGCCAGCAGCGTAGGGGCAGGCAGGGGTTATGACTACACCTTC.

The rearrangement uses TRBV12-2 and TRBJ1-4; the table's TRBD1 call for D was not verified on the DNA. TRBV12-2 is designated a pseudogene. The CDR3 is 17 residues long. The CDR3 reads CASRLGGTGSTNEKLFF. The CDR3 DNA reads TGTGCAAGTCGCTTAGGTGGGACAGGTTCAACTAATGAAAAACTGTTTTTT.